The clone carrying this T cell receptor (beta chain) was detected a few times. What it recognizes is unknown. This sample stems from a study of shared clonotypes between healthy human individuals. Study results and limitations: When naive CD4 clonotypes were compared across a few donors, approximately 5% were shared.

Measured with immunoSEQ multiplex PCR; TCRdb has only the in-frame clones, and not every one. The data show about 2 million clones, roughly 94% seen once. The CDR3 has 15 amino acids. Trimming cost V 2 bases and J 0 bases, with 8 bases left between them. Germline V gene lookup returns CDR1 SGHVS and CDR2 FQNEAQ. The material sequenced was naive CD4+ T cells sorted from blood. This sample's subset: CD45RA+ positively selected. This TCR was recovered from a man aged 18 to 35 in good health. The V call is TRBV7-8, the J call TRBJ1-5; D call uncertain. CDR3 DNA sequence: TGTGCCAGCAGCTTAAATCCAGATAGCAATCAGCCCCAGCATTTT. It specifies CASSLNPDSNQPQHF.